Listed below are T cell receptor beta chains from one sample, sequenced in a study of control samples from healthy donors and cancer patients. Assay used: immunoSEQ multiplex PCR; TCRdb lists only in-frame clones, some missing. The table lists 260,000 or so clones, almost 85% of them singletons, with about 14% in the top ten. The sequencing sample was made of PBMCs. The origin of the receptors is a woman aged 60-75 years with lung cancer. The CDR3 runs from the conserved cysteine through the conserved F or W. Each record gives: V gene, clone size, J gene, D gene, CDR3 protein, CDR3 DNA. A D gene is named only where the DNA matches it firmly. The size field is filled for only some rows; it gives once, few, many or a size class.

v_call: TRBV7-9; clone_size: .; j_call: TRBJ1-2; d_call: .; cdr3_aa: CASSLASVNYGYTF; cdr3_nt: TGTGCCAGCAGCTTAGCGTCAGTGAACTATGGCTACACCTTC
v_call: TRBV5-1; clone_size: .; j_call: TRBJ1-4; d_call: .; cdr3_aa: CASSLAGATTNEKLFF; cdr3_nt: TGCGCCAGCAGCTTGGCAGGGGCCACTACTAATGAAAAACTGTTTTTT
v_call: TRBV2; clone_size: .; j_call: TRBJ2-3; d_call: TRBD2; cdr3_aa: CATRGGAVDTQYF; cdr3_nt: TGTGCCACGCGCGGGGGGGCTGTAGATACGCAGTATTTT
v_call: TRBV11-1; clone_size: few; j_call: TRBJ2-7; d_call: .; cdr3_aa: CASSSGPFDSYEQYF; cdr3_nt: TGTGCCAGCAGCTCAGGTCCCTTTGACTCCTACGAGCAGTACTTC
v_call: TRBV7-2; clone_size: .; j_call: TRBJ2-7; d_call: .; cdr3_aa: CASSREPGREQYF; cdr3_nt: TGTGCCAGCAGCCGGGAGCCGGGGCGCGAGCAGTACTTC
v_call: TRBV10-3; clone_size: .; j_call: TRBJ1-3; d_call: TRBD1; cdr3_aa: CAIGPTGGAGNTIYF; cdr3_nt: TGTGCCATCGGACCGACAGGGGGCGCCGGAAACACCATATATTTT
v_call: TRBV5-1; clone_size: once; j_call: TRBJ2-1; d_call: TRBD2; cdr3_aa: CASSLGTSGSQYNEQFF; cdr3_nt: TGCGCCAGCAGCTTGGGGACTAGCGGGAGTCAGTACAATGAGCAGTTCTTC
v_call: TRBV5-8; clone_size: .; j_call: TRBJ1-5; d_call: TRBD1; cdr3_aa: CASSFHLTGVSNQPQHF; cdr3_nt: TGTGCCAGCAGCTTCCATTTGACAGGGGTTAGCAATCAGCCCCAGCATTTT
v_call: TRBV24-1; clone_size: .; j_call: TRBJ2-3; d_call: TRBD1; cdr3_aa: CATSAPDRDTQYF; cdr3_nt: TGTGCCACCAGTGCCCCGGACAGGGATACGCAGTATTTT
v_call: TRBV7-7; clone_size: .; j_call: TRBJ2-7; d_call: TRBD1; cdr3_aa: CASSPGQGLGEQYF; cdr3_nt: TGTGCTAGCAGCCCGGGACAGGGCCTTGGGGAGCAGTACTTC
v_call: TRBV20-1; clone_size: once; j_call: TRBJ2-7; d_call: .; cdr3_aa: CSASPDPYEQYF; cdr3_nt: TGCAGTGCTAGTCCAGACCCCTACGAGCAGTACTTC
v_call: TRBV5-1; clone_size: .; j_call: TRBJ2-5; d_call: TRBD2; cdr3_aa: CASSTGLAVKTQYF; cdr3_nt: TGCGCCAGCAGCACGGGACTAGCTGTTAAGACCCAGTACTTC
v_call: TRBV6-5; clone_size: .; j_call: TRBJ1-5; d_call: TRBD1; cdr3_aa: CASSSQGTGSNQPQHF; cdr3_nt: TGTGCCAGCAGTTCCCAGGGGACAGGTAGCAATCAGCCCCAGCATTTT
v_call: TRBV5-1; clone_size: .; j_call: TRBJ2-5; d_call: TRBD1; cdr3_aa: CASSLVGQGETQYF; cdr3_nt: TGCGCCAGCAGCCTCGTGGGACAGGGGGAGACCCAGTACTTC
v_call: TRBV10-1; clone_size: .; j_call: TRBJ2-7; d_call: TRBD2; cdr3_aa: CASSPGGSGSEQYF; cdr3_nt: TGCGCCAGCAGCCCCGGGGGGAGTGGGTCGGAGCAGTACTTC
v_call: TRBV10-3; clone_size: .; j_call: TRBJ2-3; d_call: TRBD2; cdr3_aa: CAIRLAGVTDTQYF; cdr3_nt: TGTGCCATCAGACTAGCGGGGGTCACAGATACGCAGTATTTT